This T cell receptor beta chain was captured in a study of cytomegalovirus exposure and HLA in healthy donors (dated by TCRdb to the late 2010s). About the investigation overall: An earlier analysis of 550 to 700 of the donors reported 250 to 300 Gb of sequence data and around 120 million unique TCR beta sequences from about 180 million T cells. Class I and class II HLA loci were covered by the typing at four-digit resolution. Among some 400 genotyped donors of the cohort, an average of roughly 230,000 unique TCR beta nucleotide sequences was sequenced per donor, of which roughly 17% were non-productive. Rather than drawing on any new phenotypic data, the later analysis identified candidate immune exposures from TCR beta sequences and the way those sequences occurred across donors. Donor age, sex, ethnicity and CMV serostatus were compiled together with the repertoire data. About 5 DR-DQ haplotypes were handled as single units for association and clustering, since linkage in the cohort was strong. Every repertoire in the discovery cohort had been generated on one and the same sequencing platform. The study profiled the T cell repertoires of hundreds of subjects by immunosequencing and related them to cytomegalovirus serostatus. An early release covering more than 500 HLA-typed donors comprised roughly 300 gigabases of sequencing data and tens of millions of unique TCR sequences. Of the roughly 410 genotyped donors, more than 75% were placed in the genetic ancestry cluster associated with self-reported Caucasian donors. To predict cytomegalovirus infection status, the study brought together high-throughput TCR immunosequencing, statistical association of individual TCRs with disease status, and machine learning. A later genetic analysis took genome-wide SNP genotypes for about 60% of the roughly 670 donors and used that subset as a discovery cohort. To decide whether each TCR beta V gene segment behaved as functional or pseudogenic, an earlier analysis of some 580 of the donors relied on high-throughput TCR beta sequencing. To study patterns of TCR occurrence, a later analysis re-analyzed previously published TCR beta repertoires from several hundred donors and added high-resolution HLA genotyping. The study was designed to test whether signatures of past pathogen exposure could be identified by cataloging public T cell receptors. Along with the approximately 700-subject first cohort, a separate validation cohort of over a hundred different subjects was used. The number of typed donors differed by locus: roughly 629-640 for A, B, C, DRB1 and DQB1; some 500 for DQA1; around 580 for DPA1; and about 450 for DPB1. What the authors observed across the whole study: The 87-base-pair reads could not distinguish some IMGT-functional V segments, including TRBV6-2 and TRBV6-3, so those segments were excluded. A further reported finding was that TCR beta sequences accurately predicted the HLA-A and HLA-B alleles for most subjects in the first cohort. Because counts were too low, seventeen rarely observed V segments, including chromosome 9 orphons, were excluded from the earlier analysis of 587 of the donors. Most TCR sequences were observed very rarely across donors, whereas some public TCRs were present in many individuals. A later analysis found that HLA-associated TCR beta chains were more clonally expanded and had lower generation probabilities than equally common non-associated chains. According to a later analysis, most CMV-associated TCR beta chains appeared to be HLA-restricted, and the HLA associations seemed to be driven largely by CMV exposure. This cohort had only TCR beta chains sequenced, and the lack of alpha or paired-chain data limited which features could be detected. Broadly in line with IMGT annotations, most TCR beta V segments showed up in productive rearrangements about 90% or about 30% of the time in an earlier analysis of around 550 of the donors. A few of the identified cytomegalovirus-associated TCR beta chains were confirmed in vitro to be specific for cytomegalovirus antigens. In the study, 150 to 200 TCR beta chains were listed as associated with cytomegalovirus. The sequencing pipeline was judged likely to have produced a cluster of highly shared sequence variants as a technical artifact. A later analysis associated around 16,000 TCR beta sequences with specific HLA alleles at a false discovery rate of 0.05. A later analysis found that TCR association rates varied across HLA loci, with DRB1 alleles showing the most associated TCRs and HLA-C alleles the fewest. CMV serostatus was the only immune exposure information available for the cohort. In both the original and validation cohorts, the classifier was reported to diagnose cytomegalovirus status with high specificity and sensitivity. In a later analysis, several top co-occurrence clusters were reported to appear linked to parvovirus B19, influenza, CMV and Epstein-Barr virus. A later genetic analysis associated a missense DCLRE1C variant with V-gene and J-gene trimming of TCR beta chains, and an independent cohort replicated the association. It was suggested by the authors that the approach could potentially be generalized to other disease states and immunological phenotypes. When HLA alleles, especially DR and DQ, strongly co-occurred, attributing TCR associations to individual alleles was difficult. Because HLA typing was unavailable for some donors at each locus, only the typed subset was used in association tests. Correlated functional status among segregating V segments might be attributable to linkage disequilibrium, but an unknown experimental factor could not be ruled out. Compared with the roughly 710-donor mean, donors in an Asian-associated ancestry cluster had fewer N-insertions in productive TCRs, according to a later genetic analysis. Presence/absence analyses assumed roughly uniform sequencing depth across donors, an assumption that may not hold.

Concerning this clone: Its specific antigen is unknown. There are no base qualities to consult, and no much larger clone falls within one base.

Receptor libraries were prepared by the immunoSEQ multiplex PCR assay. For the multiplex PCR, a mixture combining 60 forward primers for TCR Vbeta segments and 13 reverse primers for TCR Jbeta segments was used. A multiplex PCR assay on genomic DNA amplified the CDR3 region of rearranged TCR beta genes. The amplified TCR beta libraries were sequenced on the Illumina HiSeq System as 87-base-pair reads. In the source study's methods: Across the 600 to 700 repertoires, a later analysis counted roughly 84 million unique TCR beta chains, approximately 10 million of which were shared by at least two donors. Raw reads were error-corrected and collapsed into unique sequences by a nearest-neighbor algorithm in which closely related sequences were merged to remove PCR and sequencing errors. Alignment of CDR3 sequences to IMGT reference sequences was used to assign V, D and J gene segments. For a sequence to be retained, a match of at least six nucleotides was required to both a V gene segment and a J gene segment. A rearrangement was called productive if the CDR3 had no stop codons and remained in frame with V and J, and every other rearrangement was called non-productive. CDR3 was defined according to IMGT convention as the region running from the second conserved V-encoded cysteine to the conserved J-encoded phenylalanine. In an earlier analysis of more than 550 of the donors, sequences lacking an unambiguous match to a single V gene segment were excluded. In an earlier analysis of several hundred of the donors, a V segment was called functional when productive rearrangements were above 56.7%, and segregating when the standard deviation between donors exceeded 5%. A statistical classification framework was developed to diagnose cytomegalovirus status using the catalog of TCR beta chain sequences. In a later analysis, V and J genes were assigned by comparing TCR nucleotide sequences against IMGT/GENE-DB human TR gene sequences. In a later analysis, CDR3 sequences and most-parsimonious VDJ recombination scenarios were assigned using the TCRdist pipeline. A later analysis defined each TCR beta chain by its CDR3 amino acid sequence plus V-gene family, and excluded reads lacking a unique V-gene family. In a later analysis, some 600 highly shared, low-generation-probability nucleotide sequences were removed to address suspected cross-contamination and a sequencing artifact. For each public chain, a later analysis derived a clonal expansion index from normalized ranks of inferred template counts within each repertoire. In a later analysis, generation probabilities were computed with a VDJ recombination model fitted to out-of-frame rearrangements, and the resulting probabilities were checked against IGoR. In a later analysis, hypergeometric tests were used to score TCR-TCR, TCR-HLA and TCR-CMV co-occurrence, with a repertoire-size bias correction applied to TCR pairs. False discovery rates were estimated in a later analysis by permuting HLA or CMV assignments 20 times. In a later analysis, co-occurring TCRs were grouped with DBSCAN, and TCRdist sequence similarity was added when clustering was performed within HLA-allele-positive subsets. For co-occurrence clustering, repertoires with fewer than 30,000 or more than 120,000 public chains were excluded, along with roughly 5 repertoires with anomalous nucleotide sharing. TCRdb obtained this table from immuneACCESS and retained in-frame rearrangements with V and J assigned. These tables miss some clones; where compared with another copy, unresolved V genes account for less than half of the shortfall, and the remainder is unexplained. V and J calls and clone size follow that table, whereas D and trimming were derived from the DNA. The table for this sample lists about 170,000 clones; around 76% of them were counted only once. 7.1% of the sample is taken by the ten largest.

The germline V gene encodes CDR1 MDHEN and CDR2 SYDVKM. V is clipped by 4 bases and J by 3 bases, and the sequence between their germline boundaries is 12 bases long. Its CDR3 holds 14 amino acids, cysteine through phenylalanine. The kept DNA is CDR3 alone, 42 bases in frame from the first base. In total, more than 500 healthy bone marrow donors made up the cohort. At the time of sampling, all cohort members were nominally healthy, though unrecorded immune exposures were likely present. The donor was CMV seropositive and was included in the group of 290 or so seropositive cohort members. Every donor gave a peripheral blood sample, and the peripheral blood mononuclear cells from that sample were used for TCR beta sequencing. The Qiagen DNeasy Blood Extraction Kit was used to extract genomic DNA from the blood cell samples.

Sequenced input: PBMCs. The chain is encoded by TRBV28 joined to TRBJ1-1, and TRBD1 may be the D gene, going by 6 matching bases. The sequence was obtained from a man between 40 and 49 years old in good health and CMV-seropositive. CDR3 reads: CASSYSTGYTEAFF. The nucleotide sequence is given as TGTGCCAGCAGTTACTCGACAGGATACACTGAAGCTTTCTTT.